The 2 T cell receptor beta chains below were found in one sample sequenced in a study of beta chain features in type 1 diabetes. No cognate antigen is known for these TCRs. Points from the study as a whole: Moderate but significant shortening of TCRB CDR3s was recorded in all four CD4+ subsets from Type 1 diabetes patients.

Sequenced material consisted of expressed TCRB transcripts (all of the isolated RNA was reverse transcribed). Produced via immunoSEQ multiplex PCR; TCRdb's table is partial and in-frame only. The repertoire holds hundreds of thousands of clones, roughly 13% seen once, with 0.035% to 0.045% in the top ten. The sequencing sample was made of naive CD4+ T cells from blood. These receptors were obtained from a man in his late teens or twenties with type 1 diabetes.

V and J are TRBV5-1 and TRBJ1-2, with D hard to call. Germline CDR1 SGHRS, CDR2 YFSETQ. The CDR3 extends over 14 amino acids. Deletions cut 4 bases from V and 7 bases from J, with 17 bases between. This CDR3 reads CASSPPAGEGGYTF. The CDR3 DNA follows: TGCGCCAGCAGCCCGCCCGCCGGGGAGGGTGGCTACACCTTC.

J is TRBJ1-2 and V is TRBV7-9, with D unclear. The V and J ends lost 2 bases and 2 bases respectively, with 6 bases between them. The CDR3 contains 13 residues. Germline lookup yields CDR1 SEHNR and CDR2 FQNEAQ (reference sequence). For the CDR3, the DNA is TGTGCCAGCAGCTTAAACGGGAACTATGGCTACACCTTC. Residues: CASSLNGNYGYTF.